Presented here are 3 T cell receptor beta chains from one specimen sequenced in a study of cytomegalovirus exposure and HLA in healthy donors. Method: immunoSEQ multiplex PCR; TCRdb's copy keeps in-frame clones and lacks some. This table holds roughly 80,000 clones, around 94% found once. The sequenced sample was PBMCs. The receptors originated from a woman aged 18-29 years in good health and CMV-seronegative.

CDR3 nucleotide sequence: TGTGCCAGCAGGCCCCAGTGGGTCGTGTCCAGCGGGAGCACAGATACGCAGTATTTT. It is translated as CASRPQWVVSSGSTDTQYF. V gene TRBV28 combines with J gene TRBJ2-3, with D possibly being TRBD2 (6 bases). Germline assignment: CDR1 MDHEN and CDR2 SYDVKM. This CDR3 region has 19 residues. V lost 6 bases to trimming and J lost 0 bases, with 25 bases between them.

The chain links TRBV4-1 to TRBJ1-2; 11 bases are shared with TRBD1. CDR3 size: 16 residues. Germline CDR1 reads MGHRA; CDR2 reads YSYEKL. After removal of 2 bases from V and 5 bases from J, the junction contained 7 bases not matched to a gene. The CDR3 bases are TGCGCCAGCAGCCAACCGGGACAGGGGGTTACTTATGGCTACACCTTC. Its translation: CASSQPGQGVTYGYTF.

CDR3 in DNA: TGTGCCAGCAGCTTAGGGCCGTCCCAAGAGACCCAGTACTTC. Amino acids: CASSLGPSQETQYF. The chain links TRBV7-3 to TRBJ2-5; D gene uncertain. Germline assignment: CDR1 SGHTA and CDR2 FQGTGA. V lost 2 bases and J 1 base, leaving 8 bases between the germline ends. The CDR3 loop spans 14 amino acids. Full variable domain (remainder filled in from reference TRBV7-3 and TRBJ2-5): GAGVSQTPSNKVTEKGKYVELRCDPISGHTALYWYRQSLGQGPEFLIYFQGTGAADDSGLPNDRFFAVRPEGSVSTLKIQRTERGDSAVYLCASSLGPSQETQYFGPGTRLLVL.